This T cell receptor beta chain was sequenced in a study of T cell responses to AZD1222 COVID-19 vaccine. Study details: Pooled together were second doses at about 4 or about 12 weeks. General study results and limits: CD4 TCRs associated with vaccination spanned spike, dominating at 160-218 and 743-854. AZD1222 recipients seropositive at baseline numbered only 5 to 7.

The method was immunoSEQ multiplex PCR; TCRdb's version includes in-frame clones alone and lacks a portion of them. This sample has 150,000 to 200,000 clones, with around 90% found just once. This clone was detected only once. The antigen is undetermined. The CDR3 length is 15 residues. Germline V gene sequence: CDR1 SEHNR, CDR2 FQNEAQ (reference sequence). The V and J ends lost 1 base and 3 bases respectively, with 9 bases between them. This TCR derives from an adult in good health. The chain has TRBV7-9 and TRBJ2-2, with TRBD1 as a possible D gene (5 bases). Sequencing was performed on peripheral blood, taken on day 0 of AZD1222 vaccination. CDR3: CASSLDGQDTGELFF. As DNA, the CDR3 is TGTGCCAGCAGCTTAGACGGACAAGACACCGGGGAGCTGTTTTTT. Full variable domain (remainder filled in from reference TRBV7-9 and TRBJ2-2): DTGVSQNPRHKITKRGQNVTFRCDPISEHNRLYWYRQTLGQGPEFLTYFQNEAQLEKSRLLSDRFSAERPKGSFSTLEIQRTEQGDSAMYLCASSLDGQDTGELFFGEGSRLTVL.